The present entry profiles one T cell receptor beta chain with its context. Its antigen target is currently unknown. No quality values exist for individual bases; no much larger clone is one base distant. The donors were healthy, HIV-negative adults with no recently reported acute infections or vaccinations. Only Caucasian adults living in Nashville, Tennessee, USA were represented among the donors. CD4+ T cells were enriched by magnetic negative selection; naive cells were then positively selected on CD45RA, and the negative fraction formed the memory subset. Blood was obtained by leukapheresis, after which PBMCs were separated by Ficoll-Histopaque density gradient centrifugation and cryopreserved in liquid nitrogen vapor phase. Analytical flow cytometry was used to check the purity and quantity of each magnetically sorted T cell population. Genomic DNA was isolated from each sorted fraction and quantified by UV absorbance on a Nanodrop 2000c.

This sample was included in a study of shared clonotypes between healthy human individuals (dated by TCRdb to about 2020). About the full investigation: A few men and a couple of women, aged 18 to 49 years, made up the cohort. The study deeply sequenced blood TCR repertoires of about 5 healthy adults to estimate repertoire size and the extent of clonotype sharing between individuals. To increase sequencing depth and limit assay-specific biases, TCR repertoire library preparation and sequencing were carried out by different laboratories using diverse techniques. For each donor, CD4 naive and CD4 memory were each run on three plates, CD8 naive on two plates, and CD8 memory on one plate. Per donor, leukapheresis produced somewhere between about 0.85 and 9.5 billion PBMCs. The full study reports these points: Estimated clonotype richness was generally larger for naive than for memory subsets. Only blood was sampled, and tissue TCR repertoires likely differ from those in blood. Compared with non-shared clonotypes, clonotypes shared by all four sorted-subset donors had higher generation probabilities. Because the study included only a small number of donors, the genetic and exposure-history diversity represented was limited. Incomplete sequencing was indicated by rarefaction of sorted-subset datasets, despite the large sequencing depth. Across a handful of donors, around 5% of naive CD4, approximately 3.6% of naive CD8, about 2.3% of memory CD4, and roughly 0.4% of memory CD8 clonotypes were shared. Based on pairwise subsampling, the degree of clonotype sharing among donors was expected to be affected by sequencing depth.

Using the deep immunoSEQ assay, multiplex PCR amplified TCR CDR3 regions from genomic DNA. Genomic DNA extracted from each cell subset was distributed evenly over all wells of several immunoSEQ 96-well plates, and each plate served as one replicate. For sorted subsets, 150 to 250 ng of genomic DNA, equivalent to roughly 30,000 T cell genomes, went into each replicate PCR. The purified libraries were quantified using a Qubit 3.0 fluorometer, sized with a Bioanalyzer 2100, and then quantified again using the KAPA Library Quantification kit. Each immunoSEQ 96-well plate was sequenced on its own single-read 150-cycle Illumina NextSeq 550 flow cell. The study's own analysis went as follows. Because the immunoSEQ output held only junctional sequences and lacked quality scores, the filtering could not match the filtering applied to full-length reads. To assign V/J genes and CDR3, sequences were annotated against IMGT germline references using PyIR, a Python wrapper for IgBLAST v1.9. Any read was removed if the V/J assignment was weak (E-value above 1e-6), the CDR3 was missing, or the read contained stop codons, out-of-frame junctions, or ambiguous translated residues. A V3J clonotype was defined by an identical inferred V gene, J gene, and CDR3 amino acid sequence. Percentage overlap between repertoires was calculated by dividing the number of shared unique clonotypes by the size of the smaller repertoire. Three approaches were used to assess repertoire richness: RTK rarefaction, the Chao1 estimator, and Recon v2.1 estimates of unobserved clonotypes. OLGA was used to compute generation probabilities for all TCRbeta clonotypes that the gDNA method yielded from a few donors. TCRdb obtained this table from immuneACCESS and retained in-frame rearrangements with V and J assigned. These tables miss some clones; where compared with another copy, unresolved V genes account for less than half of the shortfall, and the remainder is unexplained. The V and J calls and clone size come from that table; D and trimming were worked out from the DNA. In this sample the table shows fewer than 3 million clones, approximately 90% of which occur a single time. Approximately 0.41% of the sample comes from the top ten.

Deletion took 4 bases off V and 0 bases off J, with a span of 9 bases between the germline ends. The CDR3 sequence holds 14 residues, the cysteine and phenylalanine included. Of the read, only the CDR3 DNA is kept; its 42 bases are in frame from base 1. The germline V gene gives CDR1 as SGHTA and CDR2 as FQGTGA. The rearrangement joined TRBV7-3 to TRBJ1-1; the D segment cannot be called with confidence. This sequence originates from a man aged 18 to 30 in good health. Some clones in this sample may be carry-over from other donors' samples. Material for sequencing was naive CD4+ T cells from PBMCs. In the paper's terms, the cell subset or site label means: CD45RA+ positively selected. The bases read TGTGCCAGCAGCTCGAACAGCCTGAACACTGAAGCTTTCTTT. The translation is CASSSNSLNTEAFF. The CDR3, completed at both ends by the reference TRBV7-3 and TRBJ1-1 genes, gives the full variable domain GAGVSQTPSNKVTEKGKYVELRCDPISGHTALYWYRQSLGQGPEFLIYFQGTGAADDSGLPNDRFFAVRPEGSVSTLKIQRTERGDSAVYLCASSSNSLNTEAFFGQGTRLTVV.